A single sample gave rise to the 3 T cell receptor beta chains below, sequenced in a study of blood T cells in healthy people across ages. The second PCR ran about 6 to 12 cycles with a sample-barcoded 5' primer and J-beta primers. TCRdb fed the 5' RACE reads into MiXCR, producing one record per CDR3 protein. The sample shows about 1.6 million distinct CDR3 sequences, about 31% of them seen only once. The sequencing input was blood. These receptors were taken from a woman in her twenties or thirties in good health.

This rearrangement joins TRBV6-1 to TRBJ1-1; D call uncertain. Trimming shortened V by 4 bases and J by 1 base, and 13 bases separated the two germline ends. The CDR3 has 15 residues. CDR1 is MNHNS, CDR2 SASEGT, per germline. Here the CDR3 reads CASSARLAANTEAFF. The CDR3 region has the DNA TGTGCCAGCAGTGCACGGCTGGCGGCGAACACTGAAGCTTTCTTT.

This clonotype was detected only a few times. The DNA of the CDR3 is TGTGCCTGGAGTGTACGGGGACAGAGTAGCAATCAGCCCCAGCATTTT. Translated: CAWSVRGQSSNQPQHF. This chain links TRBV30 with TRBJ1-5; 7 bases align to TRBD1. Germline loops: CDR1 GTSNPN, CDR2 SVGIG (reference sequence). The CDR3 is 16 amino acids. After removal of 0 bases from V and 0 bases from J, the junction contained 5 bases not matched to a gene. Full variable domain (rest looked up from reference TRBV30 and TRBJ1-5): SQTIHQWPATLVQPVGSPLSLECTVEGTSNPNLYWYRQAAGRGLQLLFYSVGIGQISSEVPQNLSASRPQDRQFILSSKKLLLSDSGFYLCAWSVRGQSSNQPQHFGDGTRLSIL.

The rearrangement uses TRBV4-1 and TRBJ2-7; the D call may be TRBD1 or TRBD2 (5 bases each). V gave up 4 bases and J gave up 2 bases, with 12 bases separating them. Germline V gives CDR1 MGHRA, CDR2 YSYEKL. This CDR3 has 14 residues. The CDR3 DNA reads TGCGCCAGCAGCCCTTTCCAGGGACCCTACGAGCAGTACTTC. This sequence encodes CASSPFQGPYEQYF.